This T cell receptor beta chain emerged from a study of blood T cell repertoires in COVID-19. Study details: The origin of the acute and convalescent COVID-19 samples was the United States, Italy and Spain.

After removal of 4 bases from V and 3 bases from J, the junction contained 6 bases not matched to a gene. The CDR3 spans 14 residues. Germline V lookup: CDR1 SGHAT, CDR2 FQNNGV. The protocol was immunoSEQ multiplex PCR, while the TCRdb copy is restricted to in-frame clones and leaves out a portion. Of roughly 120,000 clones in the sample, 83% were seen once. The J gene is TRBJ2-7, the V gene TRBV11-2; 7 positions agree with TRBD2. Material: peripheral blood. The source of this sequence is a woman aged 60-75 years with acute or convalescent COVID-19. CDR3 region: CASSSLRGSYEQYF. CDR3 sequence (DNA): TGTGCCAGCAGCTCTTTGCGGGGGAGCTACGAGCAGTACTTC.